This record concerns one TCR beta chain sequence. TCRdb keeps only in-frame clones here, not all; method: immunoSEQ multiplex PCR. The sample holds a few hundred thousand clones, approximately 88% seen once. The V and J ends lost 2 bases and 6 bases respectively, with 16 bases between them. CDR1 is KGHSH, CDR2 LQKENI, per germline. The CDR3 totals 15 residues. This entry is derived from a study of blood T cell repertoires in COVID-19. V gene TRBV18 combines with J gene TRBJ1-1, with D hard to call. Sequencing was done on a sample of peripheral blood. The TCR sequence derives from a woman in her twenties or thirties with COVID-19, enrolled during active disease. This CDR3 is CASSPAARGTAEAFF. The CDR3, as DNA: TGTGCCAGCTCACCAGCGGCAAGAGGAACGGCTGAAGCTTTCTTT.